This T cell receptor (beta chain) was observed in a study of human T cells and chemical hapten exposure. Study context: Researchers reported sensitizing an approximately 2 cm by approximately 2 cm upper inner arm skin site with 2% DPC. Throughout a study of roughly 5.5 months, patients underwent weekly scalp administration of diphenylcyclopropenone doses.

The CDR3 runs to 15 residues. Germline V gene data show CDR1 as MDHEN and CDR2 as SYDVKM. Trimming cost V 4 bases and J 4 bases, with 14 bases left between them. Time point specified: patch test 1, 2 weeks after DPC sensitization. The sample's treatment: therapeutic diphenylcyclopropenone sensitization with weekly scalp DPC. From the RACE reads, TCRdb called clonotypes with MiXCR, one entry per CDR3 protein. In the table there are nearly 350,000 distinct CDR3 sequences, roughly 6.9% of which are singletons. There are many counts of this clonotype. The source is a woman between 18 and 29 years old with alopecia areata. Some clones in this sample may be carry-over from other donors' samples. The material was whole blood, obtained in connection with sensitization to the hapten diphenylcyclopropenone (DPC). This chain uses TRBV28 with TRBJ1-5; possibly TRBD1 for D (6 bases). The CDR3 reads CASSSAGASNQPQHF. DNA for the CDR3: TGTGCCAGCAGTTCCGCAGGGGCCTCGAATCAGCCCCAGCATTTT. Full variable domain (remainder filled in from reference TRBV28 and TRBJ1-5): DVKVTQSSRYLVKRTGEKVFLECVQDMDHENMFWYRQDPGLGLRLIYFSYDVKMKEKGDIPEGYSVSREKKERFSLILESASTNQTSMYLCASSSAGASNQPQHFGDGTRLSIL.